These 11 T cell receptor beta chains were sequenced from one sample in a study of post-analysis software for immune sequencing data. For these receptors, no antigen is known. Each TCR beta cDNA library carried unique molecular identifiers. TCRdb called the PCR reads again in MiXCR, with one record for every CDR3 protein. The sample records roughly 570,000 distinct CDR3 sequences, approximately 34% being singletons. Broader study findings: Roughly 5 TRBV segments (TRBV5-6, TRBV5-1 and TRBV20-1 among them) occurred more frequently in patients than in controls.

The sequenced sample consisted of blood. Receptor source: a girl aged 2 to 17 with multiple sclerosis.

The gene calls are TRBV7-2 and TRBJ1-2, with D possibly matching TRBD1 (5 bases). V lost 4 bases and J 8 bases, leaving 20 bases between the germline ends. The V gene's germline CDR1 is SGHTA and CDR2 FQGNSA. The CDR3 loop spans 15 amino acids. CDR3 in amino acids: CASSSREGFGGGYTF. CDR3 coding DNA: TGTGCCAGCAGCTCCCGGGAGGGGTTCGGAGGGGGCTACACCTTC.

The sample holds a few counts of this clonotype. This sequence joins TRBV25-1 and TRBJ2-1, with 10 bases matching TRBD1. The CDR3 has 15 amino acids. Germline V gene lookup returns CDR1 MGHDK and CDR2 SYGVNS. Trimming took 2 bases from V and 3 from J; bases not matched to a gene: 1. CDR3 DNA sequence: TGTGCCAGCAGTGAAGGGACAGGGGACTACAATGAGCAGTTCTTC. This gives the protein CASSEGTGDYNEQFF.

The J gene is TRBJ2-1, the V gene TRBV6-4; 7 positions match TRBD2. The CDR3 runs to 15 residues. CDR1 and CDR2 (germline): MRHNA, SNTAGT. The V and J ends lost 4 bases and 1 base, in that order; junction bases with no gene match: 4. For the CDR3, the DNA is TGTGCCAGCAGTGTTCTAGCGGCATCCTACAATGAGCAGTTCTTC. The encoded protein is CASSVLAASYNEQFF.

In this sample, this clonotype turned up a few times. The V gene is TRBV7-9, the J gene TRBJ2-5; perhaps TRBD1 as D (6 bases). Germline CDR1 reads SEHNR; CDR2 reads FQNEAQ (reference sequence). This CDR3 region has 14 residues. Trimming left V 7 bases short and J 0 bases short, with 12 bases between. The CDR3 DNA is TGTGCCAGCATCCCCGGACAGTACCAAGAGACCCAGTACTTC. Translated: CASIPGQYQETQYF.

This clonotype occurred many times. This chain joins TRBV6-4 and TRBJ2-1; D uncertain. Germline V gene lookup returns CDR1 MRHNA and CDR2 SNTAGT. This CDR3 is 12 amino acids long. Trimming left V 0 bases short and J 10 bases short, with 7 bases between. CDR3: CASSDSTSEQFF. CDR3 in DNA: TGTGCCAGCAGTGACTCGACTTCCGAGCAGTTCTTC.

This clonotype was observed a handful of times. V usage is TRBV4-1 and J usage is TRBJ2-7; D uncertain. This CDR3 spans 14 amino acids. The germline V gene has CDR1 MGHRA and CDR2 YSYEKL. V was clipped by 1 base and J by 0 bases, with 7 bases between them. This chain's CDR3 is CASSQVQDSYEQYF. In DNA, the CDR3 is TGCGCCAGCAGCCAAGTGCAAGACTCCTACGAGCAGTACTTC.

This clonotype was detected only a few times. The chain combines TRBV20-1 with TRBJ2-3, with 12 bases aligning to TRBD2. J was trimmed by 1 base and V by 4 bases; bases with no gene match: 6. The V gene's germline CDR1 is DFQATT and CDR2 SNEGSKA (reference sequence). The CDR3 is made up of 16 amino acids. The DNA for the CDR3 is TGCAGTGCTAACCTAGCGGGGGGGCTCGGCACAGATACGCAGTATTTT. Translating it yields CSANLAGGLGTDTQYF.

This rearrangement joins TRBV20-1 to TRBJ1-3, with 8 bases fitting TRBD1. V gave up 3 bases and J gave up 3 bases; unmatched junction bases: 7. In germline, CDR1 is DFQATT, CDR2 SNEGSKA (reference sequence). The CDR3 covers 15 residues. CDR3 nucleotides: TGCAGTGCTAGTTTACAGGGGGTGCTTGGAAACACCATATATTTT. It translates to CSASLQGVLGNTIYF.

This clonotype has a handful of counts. This chain links TRBV6-6 with TRBJ1-2; D unclear. This CDR3 has 12 amino acids. The V and J ends lost 5 bases and 8 bases respectively, with 12 bases between them. Germline lookup yields CDR1 MNHNY and CDR2 SVGAGI (reference sequence). CDR3 in amino acids: CASSVAGGGYTF. In nucleotides, the CDR3 is TGTGCCAGCAGTGTAGCTGGCGGGGGCTACACCTTC.

The chain has TRBV20-1 and TRBJ2-3; 9 nucleotides line up with TRBD1. In germline, CDR1 is DFQATT, CDR2 SNEGSKA (reference sequence). The CDR3 has 13 amino acids. Here the CDR3 reads CITSGQGTDTQYF. Here the CDR3 DNA reads TGCATTACCAGCGGACAGGGGACAGATACGCAGTATTTT.

This chain connects TRBV11-2 to TRBJ2-4; weak D call: TRBD2 (6 bases). The closer fit of TRBJ2-7 to the DNA end suggests the J call may be wrong. Germline V gives CDR1 SGHAT, CDR2 FQNNGV. There are 16 residues in the CDR3. CDR3 DNA: TGTGCCAGCAGTAAGGGCAAGAGGCCGGGAGACTACGAGCAGTACTTC. Its protein is CASSKGKRPGDYEQYF.